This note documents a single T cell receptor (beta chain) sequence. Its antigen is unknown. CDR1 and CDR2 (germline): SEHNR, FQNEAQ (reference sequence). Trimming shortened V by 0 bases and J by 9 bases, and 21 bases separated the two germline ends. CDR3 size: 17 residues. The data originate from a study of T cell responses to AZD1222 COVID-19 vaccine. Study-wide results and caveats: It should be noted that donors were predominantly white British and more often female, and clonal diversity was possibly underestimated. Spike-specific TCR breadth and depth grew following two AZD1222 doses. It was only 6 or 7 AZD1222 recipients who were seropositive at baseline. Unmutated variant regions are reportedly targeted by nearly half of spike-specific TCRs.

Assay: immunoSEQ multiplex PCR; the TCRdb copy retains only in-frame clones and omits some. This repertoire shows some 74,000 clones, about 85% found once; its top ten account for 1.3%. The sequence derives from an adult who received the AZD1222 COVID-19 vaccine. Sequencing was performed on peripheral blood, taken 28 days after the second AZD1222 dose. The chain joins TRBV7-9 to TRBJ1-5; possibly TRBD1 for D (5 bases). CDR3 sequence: CASSLATGTDVLGPQHF. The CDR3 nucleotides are TGTGCCAGCAGCTTAGCCACCGGGACGGACGTACTGGGGCCCCAGCATTTT.